This TCR beta chain emerged from a study of T-cell reconstitution after alpha-beta-depleted transplantation in children. In the case of this clonotype: Its antigen is undetermined.

This CDR3 spans 14 amino acids. Looked up from germline, CDR1 is SQVTM and CDR2 is ANQGSEA. The ends lost 4 bases at V and 3 bases at J; junction bases unmatched: 9. As it was prepared, the TCRbeta library received unique molecular identifiers. TCRdb independently ran MiXCR on the PCR reads; one entry per CDR3 protein. Of hundreds of thousands of distinct CDR3 sequences listed, 10% to 15% are singletons. General study results and limits: Surviving recipient T cells and intrathymic progenitors accounted for some patients' high TCRbeta diversity at day 60. Expanded graft clones numbering several hundred reportedly gave rise to alpha-beta T cells about two months after transplant. T-cell numbers and diversity, one year after transplant, stemmed largely from T cells that were newly produced.

This clonotype was obtained from a male patient between 10 and 17 years old who had a stem cell transplant for acute myeloid leukemia, so the T cells may come from the graft donor. The rearrangement joins TRBV29-1 to TRBJ2-7; 7 nucleotides agree with TRBD2. This specimen consisted of PBMCs, mostly from graft donor cells, obtained 360 days after TCRalphabeta/CD19-depleted stem cell transplant. The DNA for the CDR3 is TGCAGCGTTGTACGCGGGGGACTCGACTACGAGCAGTACTTC. The encoded protein is CSVVRGGLDYEQYF.